This TCR beta chain was sequenced during a study of cytomegalovirus exposure and HLA in healthy donors. Study as a whole: HLA-typed donors were the source of about 90 million unique TCRs held in an early data release. There were fewer than 500 genotyped donors. Of these, roughly 82% fell in the genetic ancestry cluster associated with self-reported Caucasian donors.

This clone was detected a few times. Its antigen remains unidentified. Study-wide results and caveats: Usually a TCR sequence was rare, but some public TCRs were found in many donors. Another analysis was done later, and it associated 16,951 TCR beta sequences with HLA alleles at 0.05 false discovery rate.

It was with 60 Vbeta and 13 Jbeta primers that the PCR ran. Produced via immunoSEQ multiplex PCR; TCRdb's table is partial and in-frame only. The repertoire includes about 160,000 clones, 70% to 80% of them detected once, and around 9.8% sits in the top ten. Sequenced material: PBMCs. This sequence originates from a man aged 18 to 35 in good health and CMV-seropositive.

This CDR3 is CASSYSGRELFF. CDR3 in DNA: TGTGCCAGTAGTTATTCGGGTCGGGAGCTGTTTTTT. The gene calls are TRBV19 and TRBJ2-2; D gene uncertain. Germline assignment: CDR1 LNHDA and CDR2 SQIVND (reference sequence). This CDR3 region has 12 residues. Between the trimmed V and J ends, which lost 5 bases and 9 bases, there was a span of 10 bases.